This TCR beta chain was identified during a study of T cell responses to AZD1222 COVID-19 vaccine. Sequencing used immunoSEQ multiplex PCR; TCRdb keeps in-frame clones, though not all of them. The table shows 90,000 to 95,000 clones, with over 75% occurring only once. The table lists this clone with a count of one. The CDR3 spans 15 residues. Germline-derived CDR1 and CDR2 are SGHTA and FQGNSA. J was trimmed by 4 bases and V by 5 bases; bases with no gene match: 7. The V and J genes are TRBV7-2 and TRBJ2-7; 11 bases line up with TRBD2. The specimen comprised peripheral blood, sampled on day 0 of AZD1222 vaccination. This clonotype was sampled from an adult in good health. In DNA, the CDR3 is TGTGCCAGCAGCCCAGGGGCTAGCGGGGGGTACGAGCAGTACTTC. This sequence encodes CASSPGASGGYEQYF. Full variable domain (remainder filled in from reference TRBV7-2 and TRBJ2-7): GAGVSQSPSNKVTEKGKDVELRCDPISGHTALYWYRQSLGQGLEFLIYFQGNSAPDKSGLPSDRFSAERTGGSVSTLTIQRTQQEDSAVYLCASSPGASGGYEQYFGPGTRLTVT.